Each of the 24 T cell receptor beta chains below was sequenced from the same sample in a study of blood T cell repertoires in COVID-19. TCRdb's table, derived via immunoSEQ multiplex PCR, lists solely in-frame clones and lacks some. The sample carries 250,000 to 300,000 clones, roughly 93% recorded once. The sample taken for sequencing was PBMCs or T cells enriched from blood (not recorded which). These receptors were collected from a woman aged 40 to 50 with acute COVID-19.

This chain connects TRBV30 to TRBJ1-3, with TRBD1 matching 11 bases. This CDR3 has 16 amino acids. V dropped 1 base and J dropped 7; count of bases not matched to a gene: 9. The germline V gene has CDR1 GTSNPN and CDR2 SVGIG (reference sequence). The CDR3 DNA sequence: TGTGCCTGGAGTGCGCCGGGACAGGGGGTCGGGAACACCATATATTTT. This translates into CAWSAPGQGVGNTIYF.

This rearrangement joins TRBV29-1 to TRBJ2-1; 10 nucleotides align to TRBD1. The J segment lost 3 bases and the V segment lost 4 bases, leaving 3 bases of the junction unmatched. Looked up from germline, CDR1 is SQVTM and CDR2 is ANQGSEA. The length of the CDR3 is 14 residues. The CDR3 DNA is TGCAGCGTTGGGGGACAGGGGAGCTACAATGAGCAGTTCTTC. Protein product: CSVGGQGSYNEQFF.

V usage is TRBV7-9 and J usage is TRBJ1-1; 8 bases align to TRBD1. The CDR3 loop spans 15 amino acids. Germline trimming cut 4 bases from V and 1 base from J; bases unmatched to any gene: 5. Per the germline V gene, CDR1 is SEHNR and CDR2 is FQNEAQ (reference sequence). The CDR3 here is CASSSRTGPNTEAFF. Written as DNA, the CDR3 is TGTGCCAGCAGCTCCCGGACAGGGCCGAACACTGAAGCTTTCTTT.

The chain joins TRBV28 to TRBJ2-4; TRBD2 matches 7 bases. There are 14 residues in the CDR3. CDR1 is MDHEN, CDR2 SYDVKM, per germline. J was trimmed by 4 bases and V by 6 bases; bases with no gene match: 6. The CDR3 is CASSVGGVKNIQYF. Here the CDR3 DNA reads TGTGCCAGCAGCGTGGGGGGGGTTAAAAACATTCAGTACTTC.

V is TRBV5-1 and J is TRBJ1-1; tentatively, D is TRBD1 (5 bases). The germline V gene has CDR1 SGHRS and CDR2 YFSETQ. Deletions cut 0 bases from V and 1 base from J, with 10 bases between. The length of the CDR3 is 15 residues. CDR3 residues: CASSLEGAANTEAFF. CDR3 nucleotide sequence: TGCGCCAGCAGCTTGGAAGGGGCGGCGAACACTGAAGCTTTCTTT.

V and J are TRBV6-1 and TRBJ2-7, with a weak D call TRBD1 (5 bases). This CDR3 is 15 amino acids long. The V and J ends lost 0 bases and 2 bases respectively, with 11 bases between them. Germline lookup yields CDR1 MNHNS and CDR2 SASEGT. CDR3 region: CASSEAGTGTYEQYF. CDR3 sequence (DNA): TGTGCCAGCAGTGAAGCGGGCACAGGTACCTACGAGCAGTACTTC.

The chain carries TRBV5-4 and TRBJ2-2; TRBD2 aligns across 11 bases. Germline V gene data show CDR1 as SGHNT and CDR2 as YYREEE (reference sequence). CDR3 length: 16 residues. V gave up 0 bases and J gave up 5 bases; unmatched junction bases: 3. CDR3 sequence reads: CASSLDASGGTGELFF. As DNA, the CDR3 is TGTGCCAGCAGCTTGGATGCTAGCGGGGGGACCGGGGAGCTGTTTTTT.

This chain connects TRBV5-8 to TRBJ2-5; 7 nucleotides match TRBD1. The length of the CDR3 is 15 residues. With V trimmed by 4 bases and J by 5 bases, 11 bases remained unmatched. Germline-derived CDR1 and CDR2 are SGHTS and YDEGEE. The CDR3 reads CASSGGDRVLETQYF. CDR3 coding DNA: TGTGCCAGCAGCGGCGGAGACAGGGTTTTGGAGACCCAGTACTTC.

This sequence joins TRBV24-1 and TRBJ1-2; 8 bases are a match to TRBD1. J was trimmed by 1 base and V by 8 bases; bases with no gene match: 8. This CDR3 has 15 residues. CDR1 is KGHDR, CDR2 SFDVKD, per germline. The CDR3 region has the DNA TGTGCCACCACCACAGACAGGGGACTTAACTATGGCTACACCTTC. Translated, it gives CATTTDRGLNYGYTF.

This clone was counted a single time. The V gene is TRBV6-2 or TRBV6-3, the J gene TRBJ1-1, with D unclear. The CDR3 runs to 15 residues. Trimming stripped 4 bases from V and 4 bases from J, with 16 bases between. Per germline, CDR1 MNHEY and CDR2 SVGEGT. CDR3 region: CASSSPARLSTEAFF. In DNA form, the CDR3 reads TGTGCCAGCAGTTCCCCTGCTCGGTTGAGCACTGAAGCTTTCTTT.

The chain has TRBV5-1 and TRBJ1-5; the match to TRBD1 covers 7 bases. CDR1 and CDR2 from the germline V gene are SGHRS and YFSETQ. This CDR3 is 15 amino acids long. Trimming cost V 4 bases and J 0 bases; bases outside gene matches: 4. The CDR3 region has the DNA TGCGCCAGCAGCCCCGGGACAGATAGCAATCAGCCCCAGCATTTT. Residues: CASSPGTDSNQPQHF. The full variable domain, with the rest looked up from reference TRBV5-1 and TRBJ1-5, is KAGVTQTPRYLIKTRGQQVTLSCSPISGHRSVSWYQQTPGQGLQFLFEYFSETQRNKGNFPGRFSGRQFSNSRSEMNVSTLELGDSALYLCASSPGTDSNQPQHFGDGTRLSIL.

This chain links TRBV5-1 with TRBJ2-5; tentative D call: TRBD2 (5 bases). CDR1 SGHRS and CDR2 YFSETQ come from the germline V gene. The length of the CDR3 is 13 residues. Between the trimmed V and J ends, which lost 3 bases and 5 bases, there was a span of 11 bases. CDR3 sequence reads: CASSSGRAETQYF. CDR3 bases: TGCGCCAGCAGCTCCGGGCGGGCGGAGACCCAGTACTTC.

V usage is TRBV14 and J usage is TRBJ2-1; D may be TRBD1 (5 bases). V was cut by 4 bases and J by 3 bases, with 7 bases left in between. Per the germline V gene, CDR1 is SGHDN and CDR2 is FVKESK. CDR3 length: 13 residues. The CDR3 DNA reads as TGTGCCAGCAGCCTACAGGTCTACAATGAGCAGTTCTTC. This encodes CASSLQVYNEQFF.

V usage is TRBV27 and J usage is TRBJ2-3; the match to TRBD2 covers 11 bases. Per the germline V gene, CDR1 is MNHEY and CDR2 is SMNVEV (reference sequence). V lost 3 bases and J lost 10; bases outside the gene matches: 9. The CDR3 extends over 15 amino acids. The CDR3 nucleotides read TGTGCCAGCAGTTTCCGGACTAGCGGGCTTGCTGCGCAGTATTTT. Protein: CASSFRTSGLAAQYF.

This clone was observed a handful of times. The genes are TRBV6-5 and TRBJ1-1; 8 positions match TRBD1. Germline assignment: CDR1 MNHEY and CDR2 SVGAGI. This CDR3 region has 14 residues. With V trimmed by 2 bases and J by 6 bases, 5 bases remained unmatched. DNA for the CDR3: TGTGCCAGCAGTTACGACAGGGGAAGGGCTGAAGCTTTCTTT. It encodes CASSYDRGRAEAFF.

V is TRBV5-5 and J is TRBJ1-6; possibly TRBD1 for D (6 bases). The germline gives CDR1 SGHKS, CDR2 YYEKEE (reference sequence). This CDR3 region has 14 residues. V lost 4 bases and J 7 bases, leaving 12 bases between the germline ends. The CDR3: CASSTRGENSPLHF. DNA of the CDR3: TGTGCCAGCAGCACCAGGGGAGAGAATTCACCCCTCCACTTT. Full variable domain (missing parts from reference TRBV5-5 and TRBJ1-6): DAGVTQSPTHLIKTRGQQVTLRCSPISGHKSVSWYQQVLGQGPQFIFQYYEKEERGRGNFPDRFSARQFPNYSSELNVNALLLGDSALYLCASSTRGENSPLHFGNGTRLTVT.

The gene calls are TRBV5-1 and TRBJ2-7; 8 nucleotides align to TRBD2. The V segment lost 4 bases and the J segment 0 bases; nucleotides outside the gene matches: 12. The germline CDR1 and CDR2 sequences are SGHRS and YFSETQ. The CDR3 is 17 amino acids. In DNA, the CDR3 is TGCGCCAGCAGCCCGGGGGGGGGAGGACCCAGCTCCTACGAGCAGTACTTC. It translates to CASSPGGGGPSSYEQYF.

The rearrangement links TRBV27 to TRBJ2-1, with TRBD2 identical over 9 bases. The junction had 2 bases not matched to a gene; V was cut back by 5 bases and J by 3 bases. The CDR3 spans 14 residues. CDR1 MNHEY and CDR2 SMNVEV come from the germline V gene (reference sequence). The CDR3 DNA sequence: TGTGCCAGCAGTCGGACTAGCGTCTACAATGAGCAGTTCTTC. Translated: CASSRTSVYNEQFF.

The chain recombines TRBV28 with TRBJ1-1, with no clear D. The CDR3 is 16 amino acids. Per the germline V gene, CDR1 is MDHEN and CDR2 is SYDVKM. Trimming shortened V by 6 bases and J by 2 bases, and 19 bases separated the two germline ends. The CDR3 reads CASSLSGVSVNTEAFF. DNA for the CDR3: TGTGCCAGCAGCCTCAGCGGGGTCAGCGTAAACACTGAAGCTTTCTTT. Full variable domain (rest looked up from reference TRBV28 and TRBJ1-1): DVKVTQSSRYLVKRTGEKVFLECVQDMDHENMFWYRQDPGLGLRLIYFSYDVKMKEKGDIPEGYSVSREKKERFSLILESASTNQTSMYLCASSLSGVSVNTEAFFGQGTRLTVV.

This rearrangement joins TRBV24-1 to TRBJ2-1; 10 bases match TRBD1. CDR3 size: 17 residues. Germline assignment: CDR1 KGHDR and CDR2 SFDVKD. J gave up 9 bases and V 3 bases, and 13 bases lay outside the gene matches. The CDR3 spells CATSDTRGQGVWGEQFF. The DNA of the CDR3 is TGTGCCACCAGTGATACCCGAGGACAGGGGGTTTGGGGTGAGCAGTTCTTC.

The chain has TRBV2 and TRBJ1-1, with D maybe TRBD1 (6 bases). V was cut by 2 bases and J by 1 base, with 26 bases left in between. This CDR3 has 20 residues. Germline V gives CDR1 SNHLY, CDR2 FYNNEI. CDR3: CASSEPRGGGSFYTNTEAFF. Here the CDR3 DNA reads TGTGCCAGCAGTGAACCCCGTGGGGGCGGTAGTTTCTATACGAACACTGAAGCTTTCTTT.

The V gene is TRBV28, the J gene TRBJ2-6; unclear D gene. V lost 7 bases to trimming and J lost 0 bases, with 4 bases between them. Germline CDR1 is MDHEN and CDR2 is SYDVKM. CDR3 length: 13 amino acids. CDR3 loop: CASINSGANVLTF. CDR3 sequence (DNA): TGTGCCAGCATTAACTCTGGGGCCAACGTCCTGACTTTC.

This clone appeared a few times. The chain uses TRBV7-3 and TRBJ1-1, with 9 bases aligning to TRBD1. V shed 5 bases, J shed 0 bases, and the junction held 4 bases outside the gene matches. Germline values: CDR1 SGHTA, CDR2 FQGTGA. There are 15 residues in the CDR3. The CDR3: CASSAGQGMNTEAFF. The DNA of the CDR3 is TGTGCCAGCAGCGCTGGACAGGGGATGAACACTGAAGCTTTCTTT.

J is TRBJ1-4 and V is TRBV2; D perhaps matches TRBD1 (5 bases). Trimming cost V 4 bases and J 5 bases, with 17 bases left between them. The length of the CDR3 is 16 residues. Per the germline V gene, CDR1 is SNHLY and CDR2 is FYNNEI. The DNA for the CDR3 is TGTGCCAGCAGTGCTCGGACAATTCAGTGGAATGAAAAACTGTTTTTT. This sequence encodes CASSARTIQWNEKLFF.